This T cell receptor beta chain comes out of a study of blood T cell repertoires in COVID-19. Across the whole study: Donors in the United States, Italy and Spain gave samples during acute or convalescent COVID-19. PBMCs, B-cell-depleted T cells, or T cells were the source of the cDNA or gDNA that made up the material.

The V and J ends lost 4 bases and 2 bases respectively, with 12 bases between them. Germline values: CDR1 MNHNS, CDR2 SASEGT. CDR3 length: 16 residues. Original analysis: The authors estimated nucleated cell counts from reference gene primer amplification. Using immunoSEQ multiplex PCR, the repertoire was profiled, and TCRdb retains in-frame clones only, with some absent. D and trimming come from the DNA, and the V and J calls and clone size come from that table. This sample has more than 95,000 clones, with 82% found just once. The specimen sequenced was peripheral blood. The TCR sequence derives from an elderly man with acute or convalescent COVID-19. The chain is built from TRBV6-1 and TRBJ2-6; TRBD2 is a possible D gene (5 bases). The CDR3 DNA follows: TGTGCCAGCAGTGTAGGAGGTGCCGCTGGGGCCAACGTCCTGACTTTC. Its translation: CASSVGGAAGANVLTF.